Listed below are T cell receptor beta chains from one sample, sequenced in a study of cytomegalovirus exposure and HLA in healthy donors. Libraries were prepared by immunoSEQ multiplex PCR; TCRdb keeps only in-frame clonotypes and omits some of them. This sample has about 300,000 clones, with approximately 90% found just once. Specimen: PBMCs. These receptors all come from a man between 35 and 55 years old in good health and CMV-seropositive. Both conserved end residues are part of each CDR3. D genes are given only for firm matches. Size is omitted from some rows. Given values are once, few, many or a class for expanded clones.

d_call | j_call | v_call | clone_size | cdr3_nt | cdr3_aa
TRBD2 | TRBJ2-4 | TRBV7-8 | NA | TGTGCCAGCAGCTTAGGGTCCGGGGGGGAAAACATTCAGTACTTC | CASSLGSGGENIQYF
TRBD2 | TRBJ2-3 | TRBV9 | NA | TGTGCCAGCAGCGCCCCTAGCGGGGTCTACACAGATACGCAGTATTTT | CASSAPSGVYTDTQYF
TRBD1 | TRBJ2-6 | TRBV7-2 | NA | TGTGCCAGCAGCATAGGGACAGCGTACGTCCTGACTTTC | CASSIGTAYVLTF
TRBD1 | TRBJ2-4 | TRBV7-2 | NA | TGTGCCAGCAGCTTAGCAGGCACACAGGGGGTTCTGTACTTC | CASSLAGTQGVLYF
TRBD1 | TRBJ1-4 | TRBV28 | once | TGTGCCACCAAGGGGGACAGAAATGAAAAACTGTTTTTT | CATKGDRNEKLFF
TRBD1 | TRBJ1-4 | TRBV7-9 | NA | TGTGCCAGCAGCTTAATTGGGACAGTTACTAATGAAAAACTGTTTTTT | CASSLIGTVTNEKLFF
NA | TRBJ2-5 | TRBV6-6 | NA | TGTGCCAGCAGTCCCCCAGGGGTGGGGCAAGAGACCCAGTACTTC | CASSPPGVGQETQYF
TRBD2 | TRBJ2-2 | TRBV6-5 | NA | TGTGCCAGCAGTTACCTCGGGACTAGCGGTGGGGAAATGTTTTTT | CASSYLGTSGGEMFF
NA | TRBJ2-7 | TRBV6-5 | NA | TGTGCCAGCAGTTTTGAACGAGGCAGCTCCTACGAGCAGTACTTC | CASSFERGSSYEQYF
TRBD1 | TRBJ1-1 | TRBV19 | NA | TGTGCCAGTAGTTTAGGACAGGGTTTAAACACTGAAGCTTTCTTT | CASSLGQGLNTEAFF
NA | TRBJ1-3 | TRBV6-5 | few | TGTGCCAGCAGCCTTAACTATGGAAACACCATATATTTT | CASSLNYGNTIYF
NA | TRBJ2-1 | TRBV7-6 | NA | TGTGCCAGCAGCTTAGGGGCCCTCGTCTACAATGAGCAGTTCTTC | CASSLGALVYNEQFF
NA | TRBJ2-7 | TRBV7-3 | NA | TGTGCCAGCAGCTTAAAAGGGGGGGTACCGGGGGAGCAGTACTTC | CASSLKGGVPGEQYF
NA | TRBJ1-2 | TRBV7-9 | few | TGTTCCAGCAGCTTAGACAGCTATGGCTACACCTTC | CSSSLDSYGYTF
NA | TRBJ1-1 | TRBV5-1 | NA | TGCGCCAGCAGTCTTGACACCTTGGGGAACACTGAAGCTTTCTTT | CASSLDTLGNTEAFF
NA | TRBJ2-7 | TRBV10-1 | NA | TGCGCCAGCAGTGAAACAGGCCCCGGCTACGAGCAGTACTTC | CASSETGPGYEQYF
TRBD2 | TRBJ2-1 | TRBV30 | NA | TGTGCCTGGGGTCCGGGACTAGGCGATGAGCAGTTCTTC | CAWGPGLGDEQFF